The next 10 T cell receptor beta chains were all read from a single sample in a study of T cell repertoires in cytomegalovirus infection. TCRdb re-derived calls from the reads in MiXCR, one entry per CDR3 protein. The sample yields around 320,000 distinct CDR3 sequences, 8% to 9.5% seen once. The sample was PBMCs. The receptors originated from a human donor in good health (CMV status not recorded). Some clones in this sample may be carry-over from other donors' samples.

This clonotype came up a few times. Just one base apart from a much larger clone, this may be a read error. The J gene is TRBJ2-7, the V gene TRBV11-2; no clear D. CDR3 size: 11 residues. Germline V gives CDR1 SGHAT, CDR2 FQNNGV. Trimming removed 2 bases from V and 5 bases from J, with 4 bases in between. In DNA, the CDR3 is TGTGCCAGCAGCTTAATCCACGAGCAGTACTTC. Translation gives CASSLIHEQYF.

This clonotype was found many times. The rearrangement joins TRBV28 to TRBJ2-1; D is perhaps TRBD2 (5 bases). Trimming stripped 5 bases from V and 4 bases from J, with 15 bases between. Germline V gene lookup returns CDR1 MDHEN and CDR2 SYDVKM. The length of the CDR3 is 15 residues. CDR3 sequence (DNA): TGTGCCAGCAGTAGGTTAGGAGGCCGGTACAATGAGCAGTTCTTC. Residues: CASSRLGGRYNEQFF.

This clonotype was detected ten times or more. The chain uses TRBV6-2 or TRBV6-3 and TRBJ1-5, with D possibly being TRBD1 (5 bases). With 5 bases removed from V and 9 bases from J, the gap between germline ends came to 17 bases. The CDR3 runs 14 residues. The germline CDR1 and CDR2 sequences are MNHEY and SVGEGT. The chain's CDR3 is CASSAGTALRPQHF. For the CDR3, the DNA is TGTGCCAGCAGTGCCGGGACGGCTCTAAGGCCCCAGCATTTT.

This clonotype was counted many times. This chain connects TRBV9 to TRBJ2-3, with TRBD2 as a possible D gene (7 bases). Trimming took off 0 bases at V and 3 bases at J, with 14 bases between the two ends. There are 16 residues in the CDR3. Looked up from germline, CDR1 is SGDLS and CDR2 is YYNGEE. Here the CDR3 reads CASSVAGGQSTDTQYF. CDR3 in DNA: TGTGCCAGCAGCGTAGCGGGGGGCCAATCGACAGATACGCAGTATTTT.

The table lists this clonotype with a count of one. At one boundary the junction diverges from the germline segment, which might be a read error. The V and J genes are TRBV19 and TRBJ2-7; 7 nucleotides match TRBD1. The CDR3 is 15 amino acids. From germline, CDR1 is LNHDA and CDR2 SQIVND (reference sequence). DNA for the CDR3: TGTGTCAGTAGTATAGATCCTGGGACAGAGTACGAGCAGTACTTC. It yields the protein CVSSIDPGTEYEQYF. The full variable domain, completed using reference TRBV19 and TRBJ2-7, is DGGITQSPKYLFRKEGQNVTLSCEQNLNHDAMYWYRQDPGQGLRLIYYSQIVNDFQKGDIAEGYSVSREKKESFPLTVTSAQKNPTAFYLCVSSIDPGTEYEQYFGPGTRLTVT.

The chain combines TRBV5-1 with TRBJ2-1, with TRBD1 matching over 9 bases. Trimming removed 3 bases from V and 10 bases from J; junction bases left unmatched: 5. The CDR3 is 13 amino acids. CDR1 and CDR2 from the germline V gene are SGHRS and YFSETQ. CDR3: CASSYRGLGEQFF. CDR3 nucleotide sequence: TGCGCCAGCAGCTACAGGGGGCTTGGAGAGCAGTTCTTC.

This clonotype was seen at least ten times. The chain couples TRBV5-6 to TRBJ1-4, with D hard to call. Germline CDR1 and CDR2: SGHDT and YYEEEE. The CDR3 extends over 14 amino acids. The V end was cut by 5 bases, the J end by 3 bases, with 11 bases between. CDR3 nucleotide sequence: TGTGCCAGCAGGTTGAATGGGGCTAATGAAAAACTGTTTTTT. It is translated as CASRLNGANEKLFF.

The genes are TRBV7-2 and TRBJ2-1; 9 bases fit TRBD1. The trim removed 5 bases at V and 5 bases at J, leaving 7 bases unmatched. Germline V gene data show CDR1 as SGHTA and CDR2 as FQGNSA. This CDR3 contains 15 residues. CDR3 DNA sequence: TGTGCCAGCAGCCTCGGGACAGGGATCAACAATGAGCAGTTCTTC. Translation: CASSLGTGINNEQFF.

There are a few counts of this clonotype. This chain connects TRBV19 to TRBJ2-7; weak D call: TRBD1 (6 bases). Trimming shortened V by 5 bases and J by 5 bases, and 19 bases separated the two germline ends. The germline CDR1 and CDR2 sequences are LNHDA and SQIVND (reference sequence). The CDR3 has 15 amino acids. Written as DNA, the CDR3 is TGTGCCAGTAGTCCCCGGGACACGGTAGTAGACGAGCAGTACTTC. It yields the protein CASSPRDTVVDEQYF.

This clonotype has ten or more counts. The rearrangement links TRBV7-2 to TRBJ1-1, with D possibly TRBD1 on 5 matching bases. The ends were cut back, 5 bases at V and 0 bases at J, with 16 bases in the middle. Germline loops: CDR1 SGHTA, CDR2 FQGNSA. The CDR3 runs to 16 residues. CDR3 in amino acids: CASSLQGLGMNTEAFF. In DNA, the CDR3 is TGTGCCAGCAGCCTCCAGGGATTAGGGATGAACACTGAAGCTTTCTTT.